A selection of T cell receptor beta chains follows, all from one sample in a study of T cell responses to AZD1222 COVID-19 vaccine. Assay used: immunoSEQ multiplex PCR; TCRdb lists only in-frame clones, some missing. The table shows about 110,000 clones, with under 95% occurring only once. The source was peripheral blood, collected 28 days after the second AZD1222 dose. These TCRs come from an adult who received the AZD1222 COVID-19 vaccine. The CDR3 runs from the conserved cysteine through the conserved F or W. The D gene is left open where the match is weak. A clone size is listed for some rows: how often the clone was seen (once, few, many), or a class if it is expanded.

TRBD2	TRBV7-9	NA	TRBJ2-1	CASSLRGQAGNEQFF	TGTGCCAGCAGCTTACGGGGTCAAGCGGGGAATGAGCAGTTCTTC
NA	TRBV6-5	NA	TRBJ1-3	CASSSVLRRNTIYF	TGTGCCAGCAGTTCCGTCTTGAGGAGGAACACCATATATTTT
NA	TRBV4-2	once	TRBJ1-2	CASSQDPGRGFKGYTF	TGTGCCAGCAGCCAAGACCCGGGTCGGGGTTTTAAAGGCTACACCTTC
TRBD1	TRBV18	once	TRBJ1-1	CASSPLDRGNTEAFF	TGTGCCAGCTCACCCTTGGACAGGGGGAACACTGAAGCTTTCTTT
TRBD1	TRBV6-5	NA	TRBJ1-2	CASSPAWTGADGYTF	TGTGCCAGCAGTCCAGCCTGGACAGGGGCGGATGGCTACACCTTC
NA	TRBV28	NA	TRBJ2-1	CASSLLGGGNEQFF	TGTGCCAGCAGTCTCCTAGGGGGGGGGAATGAGCAGTTCTTC
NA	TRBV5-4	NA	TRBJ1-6	CASSFRGFNSPLHF	TGTGCCAGCAGCTTCCGGGGGTTCAATTCACCCCTCCACTTT
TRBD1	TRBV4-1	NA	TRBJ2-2	CASSQALTGGTGELFF	TGCGCCAGCAGCCAAGCCCTAACAGGGGGGACCGGGGAGCTGTTTTTT
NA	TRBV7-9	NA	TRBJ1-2	CASSTDYGYTF	TGTGCCAGCAGTACTGACTATGGCTACACCTTC
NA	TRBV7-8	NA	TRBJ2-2	CASSFRVGGELFF	TGTGCCAGCAGCTTTAGGGTGGGCGGGGAGCTGTTTTTT
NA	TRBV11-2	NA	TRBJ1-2	CASSRRGLSDYGYTF	TGTGCCAGCAGCCGAAGAGGGTTGTCCGACTATGGCTACACCTTC
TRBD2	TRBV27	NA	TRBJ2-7	CASSSGLAGGRSYEQYF	TGTGCCAGCAGTTCCGGACTAGCGGGGGGCCGGTCCTACGAGCAGTACTTC
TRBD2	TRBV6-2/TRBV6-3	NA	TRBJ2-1	CASSYSKSGDPNEQFF	TGTGCCAGCAGTTACTCGAAGAGCGGGGACCCCAATGAGCAGTTCTTC
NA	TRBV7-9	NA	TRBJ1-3	CASRKRGGLAGNTIYF	TGTGCCAGCAGGAAGCGCGGGGGCTTAGCGGGAAACACCATATATTTT
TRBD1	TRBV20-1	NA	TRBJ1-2	CSASGQGRTNYGYTF	TGCAGTGCTAGTGGACAGGGGCGGACTAACTATGGCTACACCTTC
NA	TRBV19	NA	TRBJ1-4	CASTKVQGAKLFF	TGTGCCAGTACAAAAGTCCAGGGCGCCAAACTGTTTTTT
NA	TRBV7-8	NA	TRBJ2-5	CASSLDRQETQYF	TGTGCCAGCAGCTTAGACAGGCAAGAGACCCAGTACTTC
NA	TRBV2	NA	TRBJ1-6	CASSALGQQVLRSPLHF	TGTGCCAGCAGTGCCCTGGGCCAACAGGTGCTTCGCTCACCCCTCCACTTT
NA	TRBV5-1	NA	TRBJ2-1	CASSALQVYNEQFF	TGCGCCAGCAGCGCCCTACAGGTTTACAATGAGCAGTTCTTC
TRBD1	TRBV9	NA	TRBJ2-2	CASSVPLDRENTGELFF	TGTGCCAGCAGCGTACCTCTCGACAGGGAGAACACCGGGGAGCTGTTTTTT
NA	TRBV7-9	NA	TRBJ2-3	CASSLAGATDTQYF	TGTGCCAGCAGCTTAGCAGGCGCGACAGATACGCAGTATTTT
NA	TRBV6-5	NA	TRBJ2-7	CASMIRGVHEQYF	TGTGCCAGCATGATCAGGGGAGTCCACGAGCAGTACTTC
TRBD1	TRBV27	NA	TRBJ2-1	CASSYRGSYNEQFF	TGTGCCAGCAGTTACAGGGGCTCCTACAATGAGCAGTTCTTC
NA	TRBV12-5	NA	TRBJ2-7	CASGLVTSYEQYF	TGTGCTAGTGGTTTGGTAACGAGCTACGAGCAGTACTTC
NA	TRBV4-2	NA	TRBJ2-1	CASSQTSNNEQFF	TGTGCCAGCAGCCAGACTAGTAACAATGAGCAGTTCTTC
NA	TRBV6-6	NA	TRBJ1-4	CASSYVGAPNEKLFF	TGTGCCAGCAGTTATGTCGGGGCCCCTAATGAAAAACTGTTTTTT
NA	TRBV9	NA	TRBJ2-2	CASSVDGSDGELFF	TGTGCCAGCAGCGTAGATGGTTCAGACGGGGAGCTGTTTTTT
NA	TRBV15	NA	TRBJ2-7	CATSRDSESYEQYF	TGTGCCACCAGCAGAGATAGCGAGTCCTACGAGCAGTACTTC
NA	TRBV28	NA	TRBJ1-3	CASSPWDGTFSGNTIYF	TGTGCCAGCAGTCCTTGGGACGGGACTTTCTCTGGAAACACCATATATTTT
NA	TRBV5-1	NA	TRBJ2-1	CASSLEGLNEQFF	TGCGCCAGCAGCTTGGAGGGACTTAATGAGCAGTTCTTC
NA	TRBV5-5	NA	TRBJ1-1	CASSPLIQGYTEAFF	TGTGCCAGCAGCCCTTTAATTCAGGGTTACACTGAAGCTTTCTTT
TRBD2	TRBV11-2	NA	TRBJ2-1	CASSQTAGGLGGRLNEQFF	TGTGCCAGCAGCCAGACGGCGGGGGGGCTTGGAGGACGACTAAATGAGCAGTTCTTC
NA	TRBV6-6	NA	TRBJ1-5	CASIRGSGQPQHF	TGTGCCAGCATCCGGGGGAGCGGTCAGCCCCAGCATTTT
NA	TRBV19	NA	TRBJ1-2	CASSIPGRVFGYTF	TGTGCCAGTAGTATCCCCGGCAGGGTCTTTGGCTACACCTTC
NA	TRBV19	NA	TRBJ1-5	CAGGAGSNQPQHF	TGTGCCGGCGGGGCAGGAAGCAATCAGCCCCAGCATTTT
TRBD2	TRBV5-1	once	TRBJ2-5	CASSLLTSGQETQYF	TGCGCCAGCAGCTTGTTGACTAGCGGACAAGAGACCCAGTACTTC
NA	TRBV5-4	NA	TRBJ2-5	CASSPPGQTQYF	TGTGCCAGCAGCCCTCCTGGGCAGACCCAGTACTTC
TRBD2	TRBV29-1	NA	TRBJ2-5	CSVEDGWRGAETQYF	TGCAGCGTTGAAGATGGATGGCGGGGGGCAGAGACCCAGTACTTC
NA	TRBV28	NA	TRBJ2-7	CASSPSFRAEQYF	TGTGCCAGCAGTCCGTCCTTCAGGGCCGAGCAGTACTTC